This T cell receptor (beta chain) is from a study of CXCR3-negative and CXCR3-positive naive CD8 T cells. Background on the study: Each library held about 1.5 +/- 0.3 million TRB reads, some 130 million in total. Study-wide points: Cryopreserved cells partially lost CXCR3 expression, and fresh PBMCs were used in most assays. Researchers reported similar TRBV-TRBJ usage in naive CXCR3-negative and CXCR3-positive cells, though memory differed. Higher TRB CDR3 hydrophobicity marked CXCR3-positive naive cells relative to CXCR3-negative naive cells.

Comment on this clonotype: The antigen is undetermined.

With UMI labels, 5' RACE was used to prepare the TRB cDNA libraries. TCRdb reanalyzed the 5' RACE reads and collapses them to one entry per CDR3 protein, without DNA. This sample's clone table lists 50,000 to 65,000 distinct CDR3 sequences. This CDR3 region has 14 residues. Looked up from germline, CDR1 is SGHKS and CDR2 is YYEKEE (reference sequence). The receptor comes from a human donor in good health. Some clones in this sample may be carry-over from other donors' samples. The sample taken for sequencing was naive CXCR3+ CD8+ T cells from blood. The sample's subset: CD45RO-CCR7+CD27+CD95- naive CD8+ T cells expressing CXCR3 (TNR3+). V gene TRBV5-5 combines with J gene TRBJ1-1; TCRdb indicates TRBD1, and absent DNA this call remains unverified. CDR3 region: CASTPGAMNTEAFF.